The TCR beta chain described here comes from a study of cytomegalovirus exposure and HLA in healthy donors. Study background: A later analysis reported the roughly 130 validation repertoires used the same platform as the approximately 650 first-cohort repertoires. Study results and caveats: One later analysis, an examination of the 120 validation repertoires, found that first-cohort TCR clusters tended to co-occur in them.

Concerning this clone: The target antigen is unknown.

Germline-derived CDR1 and CDR2 are ENHRY and SYGVKD. The V segment lost 6 bases and the J segment 4 bases; nucleotides outside the gene matches: 6. The CDR3 is 14 amino acids. Libraries were prepared by immunoSEQ multiplex PCR; TCRdb keeps only in-frame clonotypes and omits some of them. The sample lists some 170,000 clones, around nine tenths seen once, with less than 3.5% in the top ten. The receptor was derived from a man between 18 and 29 years old in good health and CMV-seropositive. The sample consisted of PBMCs. V usage is TRBV10-3 and J usage is TRBJ1-3, with TRBD1 identical over 7 bases. CDR3 nucleotides: TGTGCCATCAGCGTCTCGGGACAGGGAAACACCATATATTTT. Its protein product is CAISVSGQGNTIYF.